Reported below is one T cell receptor (beta chain). Its antigen is undetermined. This entry belongs to a study of blood T cells in healthy people across ages. General observations from the study: Strong correlation was found linking TCR beta diversity to naive T cell percentage.

This CDR3 comprises 14 residues. Per germline, CDR1 MNHNS and CDR2 SASEGT. The V gene lost 7 bases and the J gene lost 8 bases, with 20 bases spanning the gap. PCR was performed a second time for roughly 6 to 12 cycles using a sample-barcoded 5' primer and a J-beta primer mix. TCRdb redid the calling of the 5' RACE reads with MiXCR, one entry per CDR3 protein. The data contain 800,000 to 950,000 distinct CDR3 sequences, 25% to 35% of them singletons. These data also formed part of another study, on T cells of mothers and their children. That source notes: Donation was provided by three healthy Caucasian mothers along with their six children. In both related and unrelated pairs, TCR recombination output is shaped similarly by thymic selection.

The V gene is TRBV6-1, the J gene TRBJ1-2; a possible D gene is TRBD1 (5 bases). The sequenced material came from blood. This TCR derives from a woman aged 40 to 50 in good health. CDR3 sequence: CASTPGGNRGGYTF. The DNA for the CDR3 is TGTGCCAGCACCCCGGGGGGAAATAGAGGGGGCTACACCTTC.